The rows below give T cell receptor beta chains drawn from one sample of a study of T cells in Graves' hyperthyroidism and ophthalmopathy. TCRdb processed the multiplex PCR reads anew with MiXCR; each CDR3 protein has one entry. The sample holds roughly 570,000 distinct CDR3 sequences, 35% to 55% seen once. Sample: peripheral blood or thyroid tissue (not recorded which). These receptors all stem from an adult woman with Graves' disease, either hyperthyroidism or ophthalmopathy (not recorded which). Both conserved end residues are part of each CDR3. The D gene is left open where the match is weak. Clone sizes are given selectively: once, few, many, or a class where the clone is expanded.

V gene	J gene	CDR3 length	D gene	clone size	CDR3 protein	CDR3 DNA
TRBV2	TRBJ1-2	14	TRBD1	many	CASRGDRVGDGYTF	TGTGCCAGCAGAGGGGACAGGGTAGGAGACGGCTACACCTTC
TRBV29-1	TRBJ2-7	10	NA	NA	CSVESGGQYF	TGCAGCGTTGAAAGTGGGGGGCAGTACTTC
TRBV4-2	TRBJ2-6	15	TRBD1	NA	CASSLQYTGVNVLTF	TGTGCCAGCAGCCTACAATACACAGGGGTCAACGTCCTGACTTTC
TRBV20-1	TRBJ1-5	11	NA	NA	CSARGDDLGHF	TGCAGTGCTAGAGGGGACGACTTAGGGCATTTT
TRBV7-2	TRBJ2-7	13	NA	many	CASSRDNFNEQYF	TGTGCCAGCAGCCGGGACAACTTTAACGAGCAGTACTTC
TRBV7-2	TRBJ2-7	18	TRBD2	many	CASTPGTSGRDGTYEQYF	TGTGCCAGCACCCCTGGGACTAGCGGGAGAGATGGCACCTACGAGCAGTACTTC
TRBV6-2/TRBV6-3	TRBJ2-2	16	NA	NA	CASSWTSTSSSGELFF	TGTGCCAGCAGTTGGACCTCGACTAGTTCTTCCGGGGAGCTGTTTTTT
TRBV20-1	TRBJ1-5	13	NA	many	CSARLGANQPQHF	TGCAGTGCTAGGTTAGGAGCTAATCAGCCCCAGCATTTT
TRBV7-2	TRBJ2-6	18	NA	NA	CASSLAQVRSSGANVLTF	TGTGCCAGCAGCTTAGCGCAAGTCAGGAGCTCTGGGGCCAACGTCCTGACTTTC
TRBV19	TRBJ1-6	13	NA	many	CASSINLDSPLHF	TGTGCCAGTAGTATTAACTTGGATTCACCCCTCCACTTT
TRBV28	TRBJ1-1	17	TRBD1	few	CASSWPETGGERTEAFF	TGTGCCAGCAGTTGGCCGGAGACAGGGGGCGAGAGGACTGAAGCTTTCTTT
TRBV12-3/TRBV12-4	TRBJ1-2	14	NA	few	CASSLAGAAWGYTF	TGTGCCAGCAGCTTAGCAGGGGCCGCTTGGGGCTACACCTTC
TRBV4-1	TRBJ2-6	18	NA	many	CASSLNSGTLSGANVLTF	TGCGCCAGCAGCTTGAATTCCGGGACCCTCTCTGGGGCCAACGTCCTGACTTTC
TRBV7-2	TRBJ2-6	14	NA	NA	CASSLVPGANVLAF	TGTGCCAGCAGCTTAGTACCTGGGGCCAACGTCCTGGCTTTC
TRBV2	TRBJ2-7	12	TRBD1	once	CASSTHPTGSYF	TGTGCCAGCAGTACTCACCCGACAGGGTCGTACTTC
TRBV6-1	TRBJ2-7	15	NA	NA	CASRSPLQGLYEQYF	TGTGCCAGCAGATCACCCCTCCAGGGACTCTACGAGCAGTACTTC
TRBV5-1	TRBJ2-1	12	NA	NA	CASRLGNNEQFF	TGCGCCAGCAGACTCGGGAACAATGAGCAGTTCTTC
TRBV10-2	TRBJ1-1	13	NA	NA	CASSESGGTEAFF	TGCGCCAGCAGTGAGTCAGGGGGCACTGAAGCTTTCTTT
TRBV20-1	TRBJ2-2	16	NA	many	CSARDEVADNTGELFF	TGCAGTGCTAGAGATGAGGTAGCGGACAACACCGGGGAGCTGTTTTTT
TRBV10-3	TRBJ1-5	13	NA	NA	CAIADGPRQPQHF	TGTGCCATCGCGGACGGCCCAAGACAGCCCCAGCATTTT
TRBV12-3/TRBV12-4	TRBJ1-2	16	TRBD1	NA	CASSLFGRGREDGYTF	TGTGCCAGCAGTTTATTTGGTAGGGGGCGCGAAGATGGCTACACCTTC
TRBV11-2	TRBJ1-2	13	NA	many	CASSQGPNYGYTF	TGTGCCAGCAGCCAGGGCCCAAACTATGGCTACACCTTC
TRBV19	TRBJ2-2	16	NA	few	CASSPGGTGDTGELFF	TGTGCCAGTAGCCCGGGGGGGACAGGAGACACCGGGGAGCTGTTTTTT
TRBV10-2	TRBJ1-1	12	NA	few	CASATAYTEAFF	TGCGCCAGCGCAACAGCATACACTGAAGCTTTCTTT
TRBV24-1	TRBJ2-5	15	NA	NA	CATSDPVGGQETQYF	TGTGCCACCAGTGATCCCGTCGGGGGACAAGAGACCCAGTACTTC
TRBV20-1	TRBJ2-7	12	NA	NA	CSASGTQSEQYF	TGCAGTGCTTCCGGGACTCAGAGCGAGCAGTACTTC
TRBV7-9	TRBJ2-7	15	NA	many	CASSLRDVSSYEQYF	TGTGCCAGCAGCTTACGGGACGTTAGCTCCTACGAGCAGTACTTC
TRBV6-1	TRBJ2-7	17	TRBD2	few	CASSLIGRAGLAGRAAF	TGTGCCAGCAGTTTAATAGGGAGGGCGGGACTAGCGGGTCGGGCGGCCTTC
TRBV7-8	TRBJ2-7	14	NA	many	CASSWATLTYEQYF	TGTGCCAGCAGCTGGGCTACTCTTACCTACGAGCAGTACTTC
TRBV5-1	TRBJ1-1	12	NA	medium-sized	CASSLGDTEAFF	TGCGCCAGCAGTCTTGGAGACACTGAAGCTTTCTTT
TRBV20-1	TRBJ2-5	15	TRBD1	NA	CSARAGQGIRETQYF	TGCAGTGCTAGAGCGGGACAGGGGATTAGAGAGACCCAGTACTTC
TRBV10-3	TRBJ1-6	15	NA	NA	CAISESAGDVSPLHF	TGTGCCATCAGTGAGTCGGCAGGGGATGTTTCACCCCTCCACTTT
TRBV20-1	TRBJ2-7	14	TRBD2	many	CSAIGSAGSYEQYF	TGCAGTGCTATTGGATCAGCGGGATCCTACGAGCAGTACTTC
TRBV29-1	TRBJ1-2	13	NA	NA	CSVRGDGNYGYTF	TGCAGCGTTCGGGGGGATGGTAACTATGGCTACACCTTC
TRBV7-9	TRBJ2-7	13	NA	NA	CASSHRQDYEQYF	TGTGCCAGCAGCCATAGACAGGACTACGAGCAGTACTTC
TRBV30	TRBJ1-2	12	NA	NA	CAWFSGNYGYTF	TGTGCCTGGTTCTCCGGGAACTATGGCTACACCTTC
TRBV10-2	TRBJ1-2	13	NA	NA	CASKSSANYGYTF	TGCGCCAGCAAGAGCAGTGCTAACTATGGCTACACCTTC
TRBV7-8	TRBJ1-2	13	NA	once	CASRVRGAHGYTF	TGTGCCAGCAGAGTCAGGGGAGCTCATGGCTACACCTTC
TRBV19	TRBJ2-5	14	TRBD2	many	CASRPGLGVETQYF	TGTGCCAGTAGACCGGGACTAGGGGTAGAGACCCAGTACTTC
TRBV7-9	TRBJ2-7	17	NA	many	CASSLSGAGRGSYEQYF	TGTGCCAGCAGCTTATCGGGTGCTGGGCGCGGCTCCTACGAGCAGTACTTC
TRBV9	TRBJ1-2	15	TRBD1	few	CASSVALDRVYGYTF	TGTGCCAGCAGCGTAGCTCTCGACAGGGTCTATGGCTACACCTTC
TRBV6-1	TRBJ1-2	14	TRBD1	NA	CASGGQAEKYGYTF	TGTGCCAGCGGGGGACAGGCCGAGAAATATGGCTACACCTTC
TRBV29-1	TRBJ2-7	15	TRBD1	NA	CSVEGGTGTGYEQYF	TGCAGCGTTGAAGGCGGGACAGGGACCGGGTACGAGCAGTACTTT
TRBV15	TRBJ1-4	14	NA	NA	CATSMTGRGEKLFF	TGTGCCACCAGCATGACGGGTCGGGGTGAAAAACTGTTTTTT
TRBV2	TRBJ2-7	16	TRBD2	NA	CASSEGETLAGGPTYF	TGTGCTAGCAGTGAAGGGGAGACTCTAGCGGGAGGGCCAACGTACTTC
TRBV7-9	TRBJ1-3	16	NA	NA	CASSHRWADAGNTIYF	TGTGCCAGCAGTCACCGCTGGGCTGACGCCGGAAACACCATATATTTT
TRBV5-8	TRBJ2-7	15	TRBD2	many	CASSSPAGELGEQYF	TGTGCCAGCAGCTCCCCAGCGGGAGAATTGGGCGAGCAGTACTTC
TRBV7-9	TRBJ2-7	14	NA	many	CASSQQMGSYEQYF	TGTGCCAGCAGCCAACAAATGGGGAGCTACGAGCAGTACTTC
TRBV6-1	TRBJ2-7	15	TRBD1	few	CASSEGGQRIYEQYF	TGTGCCAGCAGTGAAGGGGGACAGCGGATCTACGAGCAGTACTTC
TRBV2	TRBJ1-4	11	TRBD1	NA	CASGTGEKLFF	TGTGCCAGCGGGACAGGCGAAAAACTGTTTTTT
TRBV20-1	TRBJ2-5	15	TRBD2	NA	CSATGTSLDGETQYF	TGCAGTGCAACCGGGACTAGCTTGGACGGAGAGACCCAGTACTTC
TRBV15	TRBJ1-5	16	NA	once	CATSGDLTGEGQPQHF	TGTGCCACCAGCGGAGATCTCACGGGGGAGGGTCAGCCCCAGCATTTT
TRBV7-2	TRBJ1-2	14	NA	NA	CASSWGAENYGYTF	TGTGCCAGCAGCTGGGGGGCGGAAAACTATGGCTACACCTTC